This is a list of T cell receptor beta chains from one sample in a study of blood T cell repertoires in COVID-19. Assay used: immunoSEQ multiplex PCR; TCRdb lists only in-frame clones, some missing. In the table there are about 53,000 clones, 89% of which are singletons. Sequenced material: peripheral blood. All receptors come from a man aged 55-75 years with active COVID-19. The conserved cysteine and the conserved F or W are not part of the CDR3 here. Clone size is shown for a subset of rows, as once, few, many or a class of expanded clone.

V gene | clone size | CDR3 protein
TRBV25-1 | NA | ASSEFWTSAQETQY
TRBV7-2 | NA | ASSPLQGNHQPQH
TRBV7-2 | NA | ASSLAPLAPYEQY
TRBV28 | NA | ASRRDRVNLNSPLH
TRBV5-6 | NA | ASSFLQGAGDTEAF
TRBV9 | NA | ASSAHHNEQF
TRBV29-1 | once | SVAKTGGSTDTQY
TRBV5-4 | once | ASSLEGASTEAF
TRBV5-1 | NA | ASSSTGELGVDTQY
TRBV11-2 | NA | ASSLFSQGGTEAF
TRBV19 | NA | ASRVADRGRIYEQY
TRBV6-2/TRBV6-3 | NA | ASSYESNTQY
TRBV28 | NA | AIQEGPY
TRBV5-1 | NA | ASSVQGDRAYGYT
TRBV24-1 | NA | ATSDPASTEAF
TRBV7-9 | NA | ASSLAGADTQY
TRBV20-1 | NA | SAIDRGRLSQPQH
TRBV19 | NA | ASVGGRPNYGYT
TRBV6-1 | NA | ASSDRDTEAF
TRBV9 | NA | ASSLSSYNEQF
TRBV11-2 | NA | ASSFPGVAETDTQY
TRBV5-1 | NA | ASSAGTRRDEQY
TRBV6-2/TRBV6-3 | few | ASSLRNPGQGHEQY
TRBV6-2/TRBV6-3 | NA | ASSLSGRPGNTQY
TRBV20-1 | once | SAQTGNTIY